Sequencing of this TCR beta chain was carried out in a study of T-cell reconstitution after alpha-beta-depleted transplantation in children. With 5 bases removed from V and 3 bases from J, the gap between germline ends came to 16 bases. Germline V CDR1 and CDR2: SGHAT, FQNNGV. The CDR3 contains 15 residues. This clonotype showed up just a few times. For TCRbeta, the library was prepared with unique molecular identifiers. TCRdb redid the calling of the PCR reads with MiXCR, one entry per CDR3 protein. The sample carries 600,000 to 700,000 distinct CDR3 sequences, 16% recorded once. This TCR derives from a human donor who donated a stem cell graft to a child with acute myeloid leukemia. The specimen was PBMCs from the stem cell graft donor, collected from the stem cell graft. The chain recombines TRBV11-2 with TRBJ2-5; D unclear. The CDR3 DNA sequence: TGTGCCAGCAGCCCGCCGTCCCTATTTGAAGAGACCCAGTACTTC. As protein: CASSPPSLFEETQYF.